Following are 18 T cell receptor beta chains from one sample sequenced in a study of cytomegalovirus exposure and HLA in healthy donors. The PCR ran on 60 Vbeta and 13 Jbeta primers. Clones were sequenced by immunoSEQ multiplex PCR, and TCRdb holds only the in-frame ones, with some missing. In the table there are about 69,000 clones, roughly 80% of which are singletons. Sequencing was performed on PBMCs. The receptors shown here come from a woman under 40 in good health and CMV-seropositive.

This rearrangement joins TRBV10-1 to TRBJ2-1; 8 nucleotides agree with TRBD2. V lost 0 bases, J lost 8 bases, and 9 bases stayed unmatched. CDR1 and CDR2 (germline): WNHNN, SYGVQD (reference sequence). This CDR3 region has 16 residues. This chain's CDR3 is CASSESGTSRYDEQFF. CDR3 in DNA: TGCGCCAGCAGTGAGTCGGGGACTAGTAGGTATGATGAGCAGTTCTTC.

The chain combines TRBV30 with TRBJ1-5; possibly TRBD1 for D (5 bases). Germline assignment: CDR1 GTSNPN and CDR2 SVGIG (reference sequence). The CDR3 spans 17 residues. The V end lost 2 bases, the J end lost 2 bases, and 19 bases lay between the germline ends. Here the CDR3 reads CAWSSGGGIRGNQPQHF. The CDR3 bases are TGTGCCTGGAGTTCCGGGGGAGGGATCCGGGGCAATCAGCCCCAGCATTTT.

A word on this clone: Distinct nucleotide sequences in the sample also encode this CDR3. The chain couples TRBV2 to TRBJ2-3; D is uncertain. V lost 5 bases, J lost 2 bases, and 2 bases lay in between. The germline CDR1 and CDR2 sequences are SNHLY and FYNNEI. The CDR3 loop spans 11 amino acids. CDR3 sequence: CASSYTDTQYF. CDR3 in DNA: TGTGCCAGCAGTTACACAGATACGCAGTATTTT.

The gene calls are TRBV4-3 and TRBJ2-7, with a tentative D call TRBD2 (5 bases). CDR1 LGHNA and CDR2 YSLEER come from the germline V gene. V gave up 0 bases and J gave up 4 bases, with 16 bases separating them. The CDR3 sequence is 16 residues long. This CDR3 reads CASSQDALRGSYEQYF. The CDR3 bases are TGCGCCAGCAGCCAAGATGCCCTCCGGGGAAGTTACGAGCAGTACTTC.

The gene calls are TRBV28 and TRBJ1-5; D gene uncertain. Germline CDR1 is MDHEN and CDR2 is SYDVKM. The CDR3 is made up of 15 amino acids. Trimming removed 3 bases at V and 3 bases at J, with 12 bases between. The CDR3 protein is CASSFGRNYNQPQHF. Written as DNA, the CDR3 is TGTGCCAGCAGTTTCGGGAGGAACTACAATCAGCCCCAGCATTTT.

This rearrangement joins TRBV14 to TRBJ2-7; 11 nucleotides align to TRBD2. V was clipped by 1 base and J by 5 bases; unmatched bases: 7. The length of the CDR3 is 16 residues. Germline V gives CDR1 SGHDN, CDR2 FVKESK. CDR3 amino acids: CASSQVFTSGSHEQYF. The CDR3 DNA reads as TGTGCCAGCAGCCAAGTTTTCACTAGCGGGAGCCACGAGCAGTACTTC. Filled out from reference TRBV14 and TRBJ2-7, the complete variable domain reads EAGVTQFPSHSVIEKGQTVTLRCDPISGHDNLYWYRRVMGKEIKFLLHFVKESKQDESGMPNNRFLAERTGGTYSTLKVQPAELEDSGVYFCASSQVFTSGSHEQYFGPGTRLTVT.

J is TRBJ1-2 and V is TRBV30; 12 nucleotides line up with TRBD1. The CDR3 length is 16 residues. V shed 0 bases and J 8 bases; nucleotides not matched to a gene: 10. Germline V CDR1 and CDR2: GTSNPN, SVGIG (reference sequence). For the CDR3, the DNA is TGTGCCTGGAGTGTAGGGGGGACAGGGGGCGCGGGGGGCTACACCTTC. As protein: CAWSVGGTGGAGGYTF.

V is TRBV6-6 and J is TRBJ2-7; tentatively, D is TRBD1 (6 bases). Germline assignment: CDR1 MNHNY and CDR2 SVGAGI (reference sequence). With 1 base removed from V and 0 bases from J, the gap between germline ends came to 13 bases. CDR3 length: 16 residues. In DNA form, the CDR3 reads TGTGCCAGCAGTTACTATTCACGAGGGGGCTCCTACGAGCAGTACTTC. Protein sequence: CASSYYSRGGSYEQYF.

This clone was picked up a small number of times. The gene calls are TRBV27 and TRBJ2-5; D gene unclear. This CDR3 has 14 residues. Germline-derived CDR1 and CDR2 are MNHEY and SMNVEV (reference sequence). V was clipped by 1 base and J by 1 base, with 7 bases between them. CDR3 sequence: CASSLLASQETQYF. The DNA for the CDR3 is TGTGCCAGCAGTTTATTGGCCTCCCAAGAGACCCAGTACTTC.

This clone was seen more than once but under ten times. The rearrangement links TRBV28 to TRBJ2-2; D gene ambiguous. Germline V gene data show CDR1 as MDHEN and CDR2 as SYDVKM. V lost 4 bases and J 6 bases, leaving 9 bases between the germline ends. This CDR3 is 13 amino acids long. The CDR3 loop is CASSSPVPGELFF. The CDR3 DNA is TGTGCCAGCAGTTCCCCGGTCCCCGGGGAGCTGTTTTTT.

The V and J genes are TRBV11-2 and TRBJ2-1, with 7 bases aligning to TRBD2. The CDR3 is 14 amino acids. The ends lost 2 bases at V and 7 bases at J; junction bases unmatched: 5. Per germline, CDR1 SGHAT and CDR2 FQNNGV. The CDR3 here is CASSLRGSENEQFF. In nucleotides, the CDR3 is TGTGCCAGCAGCTTACGCGGGAGTGAGAATGAGCAGTTCTTC. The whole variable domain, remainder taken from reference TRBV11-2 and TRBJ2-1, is EAGVAQSPRYKIIEKRQSVAFWCNPISGHATLYWYQQILGQGPKLLIQFQNNGVVDDSQLPKDRFSAERLKGVDSTLKIQPAKLEDSAVYLCASSLRGSENEQFFGPGTRLTVL.

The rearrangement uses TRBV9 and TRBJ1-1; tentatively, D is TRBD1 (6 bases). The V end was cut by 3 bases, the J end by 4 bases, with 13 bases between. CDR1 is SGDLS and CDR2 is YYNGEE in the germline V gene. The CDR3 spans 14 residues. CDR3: CASSAGTRGTEAFF. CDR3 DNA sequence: TGTGCCAGCAGCGCCGGGACACGGGGCACTGAAGCTTTCTTT.

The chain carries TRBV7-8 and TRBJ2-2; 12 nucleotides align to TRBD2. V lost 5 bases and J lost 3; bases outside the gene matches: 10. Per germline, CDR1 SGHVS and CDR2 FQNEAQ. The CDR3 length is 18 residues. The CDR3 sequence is CASSPLLAGGVDTGELFF. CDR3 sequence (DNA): TGTGCCAGCAGCCCCCTCCTAGCGGGAGGGGTGGACACCGGGGAGCTGTTTTTT.

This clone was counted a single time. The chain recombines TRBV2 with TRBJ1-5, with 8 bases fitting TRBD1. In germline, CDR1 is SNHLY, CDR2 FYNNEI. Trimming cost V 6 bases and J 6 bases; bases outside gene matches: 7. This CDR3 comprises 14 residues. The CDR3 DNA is TGTGCCAGCAGGTGGCAGGGGGCAGGTCAGCCCCAGCATTTT. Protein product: CASRWQGAGQPQHF.

CDR3: CASSYQTGAYYGYTF. The CDR3, as DNA: TGTGCCAGCAGCTACCAGACAGGGGCGTATTATGGCTACACCTTC. The chain links TRBV9 to TRBJ1-2, with 8 bases identical to TRBD1. V trimming: 4 bases; J trimming: 5 bases; junction bases outside the gene matches: 10. The CDR3 is 15 amino acids. The germline V gene has CDR1 SGDLS and CDR2 YYNGEE.

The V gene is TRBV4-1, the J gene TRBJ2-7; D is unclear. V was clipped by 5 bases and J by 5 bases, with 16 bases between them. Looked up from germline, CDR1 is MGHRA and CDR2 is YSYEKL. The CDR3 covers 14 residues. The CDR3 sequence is CASSYSVASDEQYF. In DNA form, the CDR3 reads TGCGCCAGCAGCTACTCTGTAGCTAGTGACGAGCAGTACTTC.

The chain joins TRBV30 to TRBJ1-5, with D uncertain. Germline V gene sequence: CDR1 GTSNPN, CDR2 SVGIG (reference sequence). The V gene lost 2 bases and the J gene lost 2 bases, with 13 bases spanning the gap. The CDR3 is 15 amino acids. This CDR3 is CAWSLRGLGNQPQHF. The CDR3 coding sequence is TGTGCCTGGAGTTTACGTGGACTCGGCAATCAGCCCCAGCATTTT.

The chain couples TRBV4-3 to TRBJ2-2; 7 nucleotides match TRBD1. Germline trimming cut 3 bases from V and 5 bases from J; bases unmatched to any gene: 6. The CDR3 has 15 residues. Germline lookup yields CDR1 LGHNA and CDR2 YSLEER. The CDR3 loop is CASSHQQQGTGELFF. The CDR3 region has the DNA TGCGCCAGCAGCCATCAACAACAGGGGACCGGGGAGCTGTTTTTT.